This TCR beta chain emerged from a study of beta chain features in type 1 diabetes. About the research overall: Patients and healthy donors were similar in age, gender and cell yields.

cDNA synthesis used the whole RNA isolate, giving expressed TCRB sequences. Only in-frame clones appear in the TCRdb table, and some are missing; sequencing was by immunoSEQ multiplex PCR. Among 15,000 to 19,000 clones listed, roughly 44% were seen once. Study-wide results and limits: Within patients, naive, central memory and Treg TCRB repertoires seemed more similar than within healthy donors.

On this clone: What it recognizes is unknown.

One heparinised blood draw, averaging roughly 120 mL, came from each donor. What was sequenced was stem cell memory CD4+ T cells from blood. The clonotype originates from a woman in her thirties or forties in good health.

CDR3 sequence: CASSSGDRGYGYTF. The CDR3 DNA is TGTGCCAGCAGCTCGGGGGACAGGGGCTATGGCTACACCTTC. The chain combines TRBV5-4 with TRBJ1-2, with TRBD1 matching over 10 bases. V dropped 3 bases and J dropped 4; count of bases not matched to a gene: 3. Germline CDR1 is SGHNT and CDR2 is YYREEE (reference sequence). This CDR3 is 14 amino acids long.